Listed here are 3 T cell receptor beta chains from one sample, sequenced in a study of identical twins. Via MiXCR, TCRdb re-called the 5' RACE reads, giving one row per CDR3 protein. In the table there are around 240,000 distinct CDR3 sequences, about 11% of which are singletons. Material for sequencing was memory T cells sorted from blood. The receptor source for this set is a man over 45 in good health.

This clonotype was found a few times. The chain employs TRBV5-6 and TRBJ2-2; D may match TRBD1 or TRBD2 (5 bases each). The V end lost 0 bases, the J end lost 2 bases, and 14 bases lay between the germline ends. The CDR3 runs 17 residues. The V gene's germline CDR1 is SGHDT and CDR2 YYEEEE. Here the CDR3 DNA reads TGTGCCAGCAGCTTGGCCGTGGGACCTCTCAACACCGGGGAGCTGTTTTTT. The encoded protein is CASSLAVGPLNTGELFF.

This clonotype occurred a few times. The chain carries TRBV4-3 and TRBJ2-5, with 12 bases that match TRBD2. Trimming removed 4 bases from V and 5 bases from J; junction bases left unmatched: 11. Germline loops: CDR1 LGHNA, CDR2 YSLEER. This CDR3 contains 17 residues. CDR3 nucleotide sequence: TGCGCCAGCAGCCGCACCCTAGCGGGAGGGCCCTCCGAGACCCAGTACTTC. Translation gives CASSRTLAGGPSETQYF.

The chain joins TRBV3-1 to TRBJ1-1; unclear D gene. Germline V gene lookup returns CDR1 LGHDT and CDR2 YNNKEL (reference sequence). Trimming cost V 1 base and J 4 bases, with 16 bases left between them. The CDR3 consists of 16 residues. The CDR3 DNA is TGTGCCAGCAGCCAAGTTCCTCTCGGTGGAGTCACTGAAGCTTTCTTT. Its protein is CASSQVPLGGVTEAFF.